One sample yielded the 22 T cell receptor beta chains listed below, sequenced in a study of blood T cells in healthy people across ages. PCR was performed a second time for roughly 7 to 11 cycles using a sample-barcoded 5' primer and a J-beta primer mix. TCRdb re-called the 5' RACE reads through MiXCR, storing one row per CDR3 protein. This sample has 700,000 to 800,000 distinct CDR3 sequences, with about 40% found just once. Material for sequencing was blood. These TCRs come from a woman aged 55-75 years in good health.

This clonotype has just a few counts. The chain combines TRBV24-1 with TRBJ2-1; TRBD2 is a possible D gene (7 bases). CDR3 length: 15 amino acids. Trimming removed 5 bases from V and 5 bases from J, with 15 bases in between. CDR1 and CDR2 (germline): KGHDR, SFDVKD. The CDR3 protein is CATSGGAAGNNEQFF. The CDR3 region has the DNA TGTGCCACCAGTGGGGGGGCAGCGGGGAACAATGAGCAGTTCTTC.

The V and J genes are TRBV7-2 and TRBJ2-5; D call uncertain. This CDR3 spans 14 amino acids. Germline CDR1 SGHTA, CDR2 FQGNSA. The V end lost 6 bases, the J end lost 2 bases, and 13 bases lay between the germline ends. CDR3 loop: CASSPVHAQETQYF. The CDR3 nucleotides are TGTGCCAGCAGTCCTGTCCATGCGCAAGAGACCCAGTACTTC. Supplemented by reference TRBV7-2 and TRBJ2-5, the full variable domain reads GAGVSQSPSNKVTEKGKDVELRCDPISGHTALYWYRQSLGQGLEFLIYFQGNSAPDKSGLPSDRFSAERTGGSVSTLTIQRTQQEDSAVYLCASSPVHAQETQYFGPGTRLLVL.

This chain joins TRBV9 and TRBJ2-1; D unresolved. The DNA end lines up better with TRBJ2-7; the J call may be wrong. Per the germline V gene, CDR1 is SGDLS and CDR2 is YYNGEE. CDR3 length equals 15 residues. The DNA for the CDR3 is TGTGCCAGCAGCGAAACGTACCATTCCTACAATGAGCAGTACTTC. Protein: CASSETYHSYNEQYF.

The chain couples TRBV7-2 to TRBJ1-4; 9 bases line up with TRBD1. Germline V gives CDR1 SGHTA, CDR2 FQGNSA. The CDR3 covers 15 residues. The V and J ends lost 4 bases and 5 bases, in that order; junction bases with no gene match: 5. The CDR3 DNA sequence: TGTACCAGCAGCTCCATGGGGACAGGGAATGAAAAACTGTTTTTT. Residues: CTSSSMGTGNEKLFF.

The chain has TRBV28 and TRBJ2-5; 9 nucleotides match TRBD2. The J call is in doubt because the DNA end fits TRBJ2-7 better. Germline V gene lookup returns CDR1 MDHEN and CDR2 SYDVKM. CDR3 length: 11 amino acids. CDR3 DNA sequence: TGTGCCACTAGCGGGACTGTCGAGCAGTACTTC. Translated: CATSGTVEQYF.

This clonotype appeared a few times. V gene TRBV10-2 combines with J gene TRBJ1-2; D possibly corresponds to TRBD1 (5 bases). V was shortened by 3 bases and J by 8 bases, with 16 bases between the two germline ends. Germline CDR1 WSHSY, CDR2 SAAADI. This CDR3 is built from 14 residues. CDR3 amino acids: CASSEGTEVDGYTF. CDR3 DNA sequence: TGCGCCAGCAGTGAAGGGACGGAGGTGGACGGCTACACCTTC.

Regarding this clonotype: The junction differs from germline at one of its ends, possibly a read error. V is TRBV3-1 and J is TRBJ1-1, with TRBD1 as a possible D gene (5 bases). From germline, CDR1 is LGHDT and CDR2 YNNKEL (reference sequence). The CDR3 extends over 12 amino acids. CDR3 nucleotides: TGTGCCAACAGCCAAGATCGGGGGAAAGCTTTCTTT. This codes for CANSQDRGKAFF.

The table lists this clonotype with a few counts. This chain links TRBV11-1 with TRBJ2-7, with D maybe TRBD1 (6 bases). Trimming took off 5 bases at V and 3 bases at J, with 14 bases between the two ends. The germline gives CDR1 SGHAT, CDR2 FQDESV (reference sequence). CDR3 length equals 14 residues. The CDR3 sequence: CASSRTGTFYEQYF. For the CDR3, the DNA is TGTGCCAGCAGCAGGACCGGGACATTCTACGAGCAGTACTTC.

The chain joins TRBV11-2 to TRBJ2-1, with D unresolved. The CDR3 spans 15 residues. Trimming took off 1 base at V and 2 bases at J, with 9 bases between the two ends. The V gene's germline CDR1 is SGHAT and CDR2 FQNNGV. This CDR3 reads CASSLGVNTYNEQFF. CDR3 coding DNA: TGTGCCAGCAGCTTAGGTGTGAATACCTACAATGAGCAGTTCTTC.

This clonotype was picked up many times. The CDR3 is CSVMLREGRETQYF. CDR3 in DNA: TGCAGTGTTATGCTGCGGGAGGGCCGGGAGACCCAGTACTTC. The gene calls are TRBV20-1 and TRBJ2-5; 9 nucleotides match TRBD2. Trimming took 7 bases from V and 5 from J; bases not matched to a gene: 11. The CDR3 loop spans 14 amino acids. Germline V lookup: CDR1 DFQATT, CDR2 SNEGSKA (reference sequence).

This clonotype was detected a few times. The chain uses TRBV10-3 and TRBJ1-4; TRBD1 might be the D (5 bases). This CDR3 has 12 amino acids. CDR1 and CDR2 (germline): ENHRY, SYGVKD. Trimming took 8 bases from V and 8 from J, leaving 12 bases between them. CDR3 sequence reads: CAIGSTAEKLFF. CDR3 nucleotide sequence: TGTGCCATCGGTTCGACAGCCGAAAAACTGTTTTTT.

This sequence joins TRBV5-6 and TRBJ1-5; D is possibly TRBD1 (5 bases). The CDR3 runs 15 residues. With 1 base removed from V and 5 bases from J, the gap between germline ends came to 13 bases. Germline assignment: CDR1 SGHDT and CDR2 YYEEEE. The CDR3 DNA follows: TGTGCCAGCAGCTTGAATATGGGGCGCGATCAGCCCCAGCATTTT. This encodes CASSLNMGRDQPQHF. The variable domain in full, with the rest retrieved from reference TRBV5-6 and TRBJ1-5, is DAGVTQSPTHLIKTRGQQVTLRCSPKSGHDTVSWYQQALGQGPQFIFQYYEEEERQRGNFPDRFSGHQFPNYSSELNVNALLLGDSALYLCASSLNMGRDQPQHFGDGTRLSIL.

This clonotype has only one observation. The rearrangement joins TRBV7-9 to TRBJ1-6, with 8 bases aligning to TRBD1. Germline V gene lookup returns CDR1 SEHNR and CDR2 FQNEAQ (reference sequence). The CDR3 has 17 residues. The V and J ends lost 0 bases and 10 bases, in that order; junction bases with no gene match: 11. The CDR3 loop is CASSLAKRQGLESPLHF. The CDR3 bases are TGTGCCAGCAGCTTAGCGAAAAGACAGGGGTTGGAATCACCCCTCCACTTT.

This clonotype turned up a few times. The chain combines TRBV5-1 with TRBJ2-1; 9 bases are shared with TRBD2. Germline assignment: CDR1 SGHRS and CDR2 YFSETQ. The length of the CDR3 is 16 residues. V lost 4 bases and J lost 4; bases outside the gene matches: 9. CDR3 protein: CASSPGVAGVYNEQFF. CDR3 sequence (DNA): TGCGCCAGCAGCCCCGGAGTAGCGGGAGTTTACAATGAGCAGTTCTTC.

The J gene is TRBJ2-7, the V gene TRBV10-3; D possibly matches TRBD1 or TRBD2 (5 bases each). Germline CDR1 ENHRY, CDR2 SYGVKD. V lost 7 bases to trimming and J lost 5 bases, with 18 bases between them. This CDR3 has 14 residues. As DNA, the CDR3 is TGTGCCATCACCTTGACTGGGACCGGCGACGAGCAGTACTTC. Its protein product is CAITLTGTGDEQYF.

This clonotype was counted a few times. The CDR3 DNA follows: TGCAGTGCCAAGAGGAGGGCTGGTAGCAATCAGCCCCAGCATTTT. This sequence encodes CSAKRRAGSNQPQHF. The chain couples TRBV20-1 to TRBJ1-5; no reliable D call. Germline V gene data show CDR1 as DFQATT and CDR2 as SNEGSKA (reference sequence). V lost 6 bases to trimming and J lost 0 bases, with 15 bases between them. The CDR3 is made up of 15 amino acids.

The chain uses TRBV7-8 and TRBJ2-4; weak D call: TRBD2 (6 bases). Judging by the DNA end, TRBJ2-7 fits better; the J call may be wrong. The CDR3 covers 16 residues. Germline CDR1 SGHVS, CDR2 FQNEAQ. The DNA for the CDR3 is TGTGCCAGCAGCTTAGAGCGGGTGGGGAGTGCCTACGAGCAGTACTTC. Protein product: CASSLERVGSAYEQYF.

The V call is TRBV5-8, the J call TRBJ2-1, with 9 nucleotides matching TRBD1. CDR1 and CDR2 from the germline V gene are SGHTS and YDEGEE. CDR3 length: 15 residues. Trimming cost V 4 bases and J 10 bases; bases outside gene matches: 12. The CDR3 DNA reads TGTGCCAGCAGCCTAGGACAGGGGTTGGCCTACGAGCAGTTCTTC. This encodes CASSLGQGLAYEQFF.

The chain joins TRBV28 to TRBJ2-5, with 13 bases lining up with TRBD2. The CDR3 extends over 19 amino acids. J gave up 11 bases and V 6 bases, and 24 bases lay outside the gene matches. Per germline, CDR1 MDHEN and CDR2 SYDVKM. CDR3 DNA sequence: TGTGCCAGCAGGGCAACGCCCGGGACTAGCGGGACTTCCTACAATGAGCAGTACTTC. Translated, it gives CASRATPGTSGTSYNEQYF. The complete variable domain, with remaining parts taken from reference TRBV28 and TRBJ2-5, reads DVKVTQSSRYLVKRTGEKVFLECVQDMDHENMFWYRQDPGLGLRLIYFSYDVKMKEKGDIPEGYSVSREKKERFSLILESASTNQTSMYLCASRATPGTSGTSYNEQYFGPGTRLLVL.

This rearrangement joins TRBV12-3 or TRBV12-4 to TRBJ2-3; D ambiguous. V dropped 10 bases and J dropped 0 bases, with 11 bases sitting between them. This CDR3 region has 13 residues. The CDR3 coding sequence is TGTGCCACCGCCACGACTAGCACAGATACGCAGTATTTT. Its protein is CATATTSTDTQYF.

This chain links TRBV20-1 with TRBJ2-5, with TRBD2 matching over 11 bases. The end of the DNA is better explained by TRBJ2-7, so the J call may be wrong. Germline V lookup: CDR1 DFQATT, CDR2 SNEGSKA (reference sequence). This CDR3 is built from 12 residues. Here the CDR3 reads CSASGLAGEQYF. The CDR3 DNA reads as TGCAGTGCTAGCGGACTAGCGGGCGAGCAGTACTTC.

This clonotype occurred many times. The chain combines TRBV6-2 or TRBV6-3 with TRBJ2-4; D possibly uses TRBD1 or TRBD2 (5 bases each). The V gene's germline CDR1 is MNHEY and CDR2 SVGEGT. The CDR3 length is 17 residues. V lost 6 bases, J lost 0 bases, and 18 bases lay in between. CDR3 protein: CASRPGTVALAKNIQYF. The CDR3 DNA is TGTGCCAGCAGACCCGGGACGGTCGCTCTAGCCAAAAACATTCAGTACTTC.